The sequence of this T cell receptor beta chain was determined in a study of T cells in Graves' hyperthyroidism and ophthalmopathy. This clonotype has a handful of counts. One end of the junction varies from germline; a read error may be responsible. TCR beta CDR3 regions were amplified from RNA transcripts. Initially, a first-round RT-PCR of the TCR CDR3 employed the HTBI primer set. TCRdb re-analysed the multiplex PCR reads in MiXCR, keeping a single row per CDR3 protein. Of under 450,000 distinct CDR3 sequences listed, less than 15% were seen once; the top ten hold around 21%. The CDR3 loop spans 15 amino acids. Germline V gives CDR1 SNHLY, CDR2 FYNNEI.

This TCR was sampled from a man aged 25 to 40 with Graves' hyperthyroidism that later progressed to Graves' ophthalmopathy. The rearrangement joins TRBV2 to TRBJ2-5, with D possibly being TRBD1 or TRBD2 (5 bases each). Specimen: blood. The CDR3 here is CASSESGTTGETQCF. CDR3 coding DNA: TGTGCCAGCAGTGAATCCGGGACGACCGGAGAGACCCAGTGCTTC.